The 30 T cell receptor beta chains below all came from one sample that was sequenced in a study of OX40 agonist ivuxolimab in advanced cancers. Measured with immunoSEQ multiplex PCR; TCRdb has only the in-frame clones, and not every one. This table has about 76,000 clones, around 87% appearing once. The source was CD4+ or CD8+ T cells sorted from blood, collected in a trial of the OX40 agonist ivuxolimab. The receptors come from an adult with an advanced solid tumor such as melanoma, head and neck, liver or kidney cancer.

The genes are TRBV15 and TRBJ1-3; D call uncertain. V lost 0 bases to trimming and J lost 1 base, with 10 bases between them. Germline lookup yields CDR1 LNHNV and CDR2 YYDKDF (reference sequence). The CDR3 sequence is 16 residues long. The CDR3 DNA reads as TGTGCCACCAGCAGAGAAGTCGGTCAGTCTGGAAACACCATATATTTT. It codes for CATSREVGQSGNTIYF. The whole variable domain, remainder taken from reference TRBV15 and TRBJ1-3, is DAMVIQNPRYQVTQFGKPVTLSCSQTLNHNVMYWYQQKSSQAPKLLFHYYDKDFNNEADTPDNFQSRRPNTSFCFLDIRSPGLGDTAMYLCATSREVGQSGNTIYFGEGSWLTVV.

The chain joins TRBV5-8 to TRBJ1-2, with 7 bases lining up with TRBD1. This CDR3 region has 17 residues. CDR1 SGHTS and CDR2 YDEGEE come from the germline V gene. Germline trimming cut 3 bases from V and 2 bases from J; bases unmatched to any gene: 13. The DNA for the CDR3 is TGTGCCAGCAGCTGGCCAGTATTAACAGGGGTGAACTATGGCTACACCTTC. Translation gives CASSWPVLTGVNYGYTF.

The rearrangement joins TRBV29-1 to TRBJ1-4; D not resolved. CDR1 is SQVTM, CDR2 ANQGSEA, per germline. V lost 3 bases and J 11 bases, leaving 10 bases between the germline ends. The CDR3 is made up of 11 amino acids. CDR3: CSVDSGGKLFF. CDR3 nucleotide sequence: TGCAGCGTTGACTCGGGTGGTAAACTGTTTTTT.

As to this clone: The DNA is omitted, as the CDR3 cannot be located on it reliably, and the CDR3 follows TCRdb's listing. The rearrangement joins TRBV12-1 to TRBJ1-2. TRBV12-1 is an annotated pseudogene. The CDR3 is 17 amino acids long, termini counted. Here the CDR3 reads CASSFRGRRIPNYGYTF.

The CDR3 sequence: CASSKGRDIGNSPLHF. DNA of the CDR3: TGTGCCAGCAGTAAAGGTCGCGACATTGGTAATTCACCCCTCCACTTT. The chain recombines TRBV6-6 with TRBJ1-6; D gene uncertain. From germline, CDR1 is MNHNY and CDR2 SVGAGI (reference sequence). The CDR3 sequence is 16 residues long. V lost 5 bases to trimming and J lost 6 bases, with 17 bases between them.

In DNA form, the CDR3 reads TGTGCCAGTAGTATAGGGTACAGGAGGACAGATACGCAGTATTTT. Translated: CASSIGYRRTDTQYF. The chain joins TRBV19 to TRBJ2-3; D may correspond to TRBD1 or TRBD2 (5 bases each). V dropped 1 base and J dropped 3 bases, with 11 bases sitting between them. The CDR3 loop spans 15 amino acids. Germline V lookup: CDR1 LNHDA, CDR2 SQIVND (reference sequence). Filled out from reference TRBV19 and TRBJ2-3, the complete variable domain reads DGGITQSPKYLFRKEGQNVTLSCEQNLNHDAMYWYRQDPGQGLRLIYYSQIVNDFQKGDIAEGYSVSREKKESFPLTVTSAQKNPTAFYLCASSIGYRRTDTQYFGPGTRLTVL.

The count of this clone is one. J is TRBJ2-2 and V is TRBV7-2; TRBD1 matches at 7 bases. CDR3 length: 14 amino acids. In germline, CDR1 is SGHTA, CDR2 FQGNSA. The ends lost 5 bases at V and 4 bases at J; junction bases unmatched: 4. The CDR3 spells CASSPGTVTGELFF. The CDR3 coding sequence is TGTGCCAGCAGCCCCGGGACAGTCACCGGGGAGCTGTTTTTT.

V and J are TRBV28 and TRBJ1-6; D remains ambiguous. CDR3 length: 13 residues. The germline V gene has CDR1 MDHEN and CDR2 SYDVKM. This CDR3 reads CAIWGSINSPLHF. CDR3 nucleotide sequence: TGTGCTATATGGGGTTCAATTAATTCACCCCTCCACTTT.

This rearrangement joins TRBV28 to TRBJ2-7, with D possibly matching TRBD1 (6 bases). Germline V gives CDR1 MDHEN, CDR2 SYDVKM. The CDR3 extends over 13 amino acids. Trimming shortened V by 6 bases and J by 2 bases, and 11 bases separated the two germline ends. The DNA for the CDR3 is TGTGCCAGCAGCCGAGGGGGAACCTACGAGCAGTACGTC. It yields the protein CASSRGGTYEQYV.

This clone was counted a single time. This sequence joins TRBV5-1 and TRBJ2-3, with 9 nucleotides matching TRBD1. Trimming removed 5 bases from V and 4 bases from J; junction bases left unmatched: 2. This CDR3 contains 13 residues. Germline assignment: CDR1 SGHRS and CDR2 YFSETQ. The CDR3 loop is CASRGTGPDTQYF. DNA for the CDR3: TGCGCCAGCAGGGGGACAGGGCCAGATACGCAGTATTTT.

V usage is TRBV19 and J usage is TRBJ1-5, with a weak D call TRBD1 (6 bases). The CDR3 runs to 14 residues. The V gene's germline CDR1 is LNHDA and CDR2 SQIVND (reference sequence). V was pared by 6 bases and J by 1 base, with 10 bases between. CDR3 residues: CASRRQASNQPQHF. CDR3 bases: TGTGCCAGTAGAAGACAGGCGAGCAATCAGCCCCAGCATTTT.

V gene TRBV6-6 combines with J gene TRBJ1-5; no clear D. This CDR3 comprises 15 residues. V lost 3 bases and J lost 2, with 11 bases in between. Germline lookup yields CDR1 MNHNY and CDR2 SVGAGI (reference sequence). Written as DNA, the CDR3 is TGTGCCAGCAGTTATCTCCCAGGAGGCAATCAGCCCCAGCATTTT. Protein product: CASSYLPGGNQPQHF.

The chain combines TRBV18 with TRBJ2-2; no firm D call. With 1 base removed from V and 4 bases from J, the gap between germline ends came to 1 base. The germline CDR1 and CDR2 sequences are KGHSH and LQKENI. CDR3 size: 12 residues. The CDR3 region is CASSPLTGELFF. CDR3 DNA sequence: TGTGCCAGCTCACCACTCACCGGGGAGCTGTTTTTT.

This clone was observed once. The chain employs TRBV7-9 and TRBJ1-2; D is uncertain. The CDR3 sequence is 12 residues long. V lost 1 base to trimming and J lost 8 bases, with 8 bases between them. Germline lookup yields CDR1 SEHNR and CDR2 FQNEAQ (reference sequence). Written as DNA, the CDR3 is TGTGCCAGCAGCTTAGGCGGGGTCGGCTACACCTTC. Residues: CASSLGGVGYTF.

V usage is TRBV28 and J usage is TRBJ2-4, with D maybe TRBD2 (5 bases). This CDR3 has 15 residues. V lost 4 bases and J lost 8, with 18 bases in between. The germline CDR1 and CDR2 sequences are MDHEN and SYDVKM. CDR3 sequence: CASSSPGFPGDIQYF. The CDR3, as DNA: TGTGCCAGCAGTTCGCCGGGATTCCCGGGCGACATTCAGTACTTC.

CDR3 DNA sequence: TGTGCCAGCAGCTTAAGATCTAGCTTATACACCGGGGAGCTGTTTTTT. This translates into CASSLRSSLYTGELFF. J is TRBJ2-2 and V is TRBV5-6; TRBD2 might be the D (5 bases). Germline V gene lookup returns CDR1 SGHDT and CDR2 YYEEEE. V dropped 2 bases and J dropped 3 bases, with 14 bases sitting between them. The CDR3 runs 16 residues.

This clone was recorded only once. The chain joins TRBV5-1 to TRBJ1-1; possibly TRBD1 for D (6 bases). V lost 3 bases and J 1 base, leaving 10 bases between the germline ends. The CDR3 has 14 amino acids. Per germline, CDR1 SGHRS and CDR2 YFSETQ. CDR3 protein: CASSSIGGNTEAFF. As DNA, the CDR3 is TGCGCCAGCAGCTCAATAGGGGGGAACACTGAAGCTTTCTTT.

The chain combines TRBV29-1 with TRBJ1-4, with D perhaps matching TRBD1 (5 bases). The CDR3 extends over 15 amino acids. V was cut by 4 bases and J by 8 bases, with 20 bases left in between. CDR1 and CDR2 (germline): SQVTM, ANQGSEA. CDR3 residues: CSVAVGTTGAEKLFF. The DNA for the CDR3 is TGCAGCGTTGCGGTGGGAACAACCGGGGCCGAAAAACTGTTTTTT.

The V gene is TRBV27, the J gene TRBJ2-3; TRBD2 matches at 10 bases. The CDR3 loop spans 16 amino acids. J lost 4 bases, V lost 6 bases, and 10 bases had no gene match. Germline V gives CDR1 MNHEY, CDR2 SMNVEV (reference sequence). Here the CDR3 reads CASSQAGGVGPDTQYF. The CDR3 DNA is TGTGCCAGCAGCCAAGCGGGGGGGGTGGGCCCAGATACGCAGTATTTT.

The chain has TRBV4-3 and TRBJ2-1; the match to TRBD2 covers 10 bases. The germline V gene encodes CDR1 LGHNA and CDR2 YSLEER. Trimming at V came to 4 bases and at J to 9 bases, leaving 9 bases not matched to a gene. There are 15 residues in the CDR3. The CDR3 loop is CASSLLASGGVEQFF. CDR3 nucleotides: TGCGCCAGCAGCCTTCTTGCTAGCGGGGGCGTTGAGCAGTTCTTC.

The CDR3 here is CASSVADLSNTGELFF. CDR3 DNA: TGTGCCAGCAGCGTAGCGGACCTATCGAACACCGGGGAGCTGTTTTTT. The chain is built from TRBV9 and TRBJ2-2; unclear D gene. Germline V lookup: CDR1 SGDLS, CDR2 YYNGEE. Trimming pared 0 bases from V and 0 bases from J, leaving 9 bases between. The CDR3 sequence is 16 residues long.

This chain joins TRBV5-1 and TRBJ1-4; tentative D call: TRBD1 (6 bases). With 3 bases removed from V and 7 bases from J, the gap between germline ends came to 13 bases. The CDR3 is 14 amino acids. Per germline, CDR1 SGHRS and CDR2 YFSETQ. CDR3 coding DNA: TGCGCCAGCAGCTGGACAGACCGGGGTGAAAAACTGTTTTTT. It specifies CASSWTDRGEKLFF.

The table lists this clone with a count of one. V usage is TRBV12-5 and J usage is TRBJ2-7, with 8 bases identical to TRBD1. CDR3 size: 14 residues. From germline, CDR1 is LGHNT and CDR2 FRNRAP. V trimming: 7 bases; J trimming: 2 bases; junction bases outside the gene matches: 7. CDR3 in DNA: TGTGCTAGTGCTCCCGGGACAGGACCCTACGAGCAGTACTTC. It codes for CASAPGTGPYEQYF.

The rearrangement links TRBV5-5 to TRBJ1-5, with 8 bases that match TRBD1. The V and J ends lost 4 bases and 4 bases, in that order; junction bases with no gene match: 4. This CDR3 contains 14 residues. CDR1 SGHKS and CDR2 YYEKEE come from the germline V gene (reference sequence). CDR3 nucleotide sequence: TGTGCCAGCAGCGGTGGGACAGGTAATCAGCCCCAGCATTTT. Protein: CASSGGTGNQPQHF.

The CDR3 loop is CASSEEATFAKNIQYF. The DNA of the CDR3 is TGTGCCAGCAGTGAAGAAGCCACCTTTGCCAAAAACATTCAGTACTTC. The chain employs TRBV6-1 and TRBJ2-4, with unresolved D. V lost 1 base, J lost 1 base, and 11 bases lay in between. This CDR3 spans 16 amino acids. Germline V CDR1 and CDR2: MNHNS, SASEGT.

The J gene is TRBJ1-3, the V gene TRBV6-6; the D gene is possibly TRBD1 (5 bases). Between the trimmed V and J ends, which lost 2 bases and 9 bases, there was a span of 11 bases. The CDR3 is made up of 13 amino acids. Germline assignment: CDR1 MNHNY and CDR2 SVGAGI (reference sequence). The CDR3 DNA sequence: TGTGCCAGCAGTTACACCACCACAGGCACCATATATTTT. Its translation is CASSYTTTGTIYF.

V usage is TRBV5-1 and J usage is TRBJ2-1; D gene unclear. There are 15 residues in the CDR3. Trimming took off 4 bases at V and 8 bases at J, with 19 bases between the two ends. In germline, CDR1 is SGHRS, CDR2 YFSETQ. The CDR3: CASSDNLGIFHEQFF. In nucleotides, the CDR3 is TGCGCCAGCAGCGATAATTTGGGCATCTTCCATGAGCAGTTCTTC.

This clone was found a few times. The chain combines TRBV5-4 with TRBJ1-6, with D possibly being TRBD1 (6 bases). The V and J ends lost 0 bases and 9 bases respectively, with 13 bases between them. There are 15 residues in the CDR3. Per germline, CDR1 SGHNT and CDR2 YYREEE (reference sequence). CDR3 loop: CASSLAGAERSPLHF. DNA of the CDR3: TGTGCCAGCAGCTTGGCGGGGGCAGAACGTTCACCCCTCCACTTT.

The chain employs TRBV27 and TRBJ2-7; D not certain. Germline V lookup: CDR1 MNHEY, CDR2 SMNVEV (reference sequence). V lost 5 bases and J lost 4, with 18 bases in between. This CDR3 comprises 15 residues. CDR3 residues: CASSVHYSPLYEQYF. CDR3 DNA: TGTGCCAGCAGTGTACACTACTCCCCTCTTTACGAGCAGTACTTC.

The V and J genes are TRBV4-2 and TRBJ2-5; 12 nucleotides match TRBD2. CDR1 LGHNA and CDR2 YNFKEQ come from the germline V gene. The CDR3 runs 16 residues. V trimming: 1 base; J trimming: 7 bases; junction bases outside the gene matches: 7. The CDR3 coding sequence is TGTGCCAGCAGCCAAGGACTAGCGGGGGCCCTGGGGACCCAGTACTTC. It codes for CASSQGLAGALGTQYF.